These 6 T cell receptor beta chains were sequenced from one sample in a study of shared clonotypes between healthy human individuals. Here immunoSEQ multiplex PCR was the method, and the copy in TCRdb shows in-frame clones only, minus some. The repertoire holds approximately 1.5 million clones, around 98% seen once, with roughly 0.45% in the top ten. Material: naive CD4+ T cells sorted from blood. Subset meaning: CD45RA+ positively selected. The receptors come from a man aged 30-40 years in good health.

CDR3 DNA: TGTGCCAGCTCCCAAAAGATGAACACTGAAGCTTTCTTT. Its translation is CASSQKMNTEAFF. The chain employs TRBV18 and TRBJ1-1; D remains unclear. V was cut by 6 bases and J by 0 bases, with 8 bases left in between. Germline loops: CDR1 KGHSH, CDR2 LQKENI. This CDR3 spans 13 amino acids.

The J gene is TRBJ1-5, the V gene TRBV5-1, with D possibly being TRBD1 (5 bases). Deletions cut 1 base from V and 5 bases from J, with 13 bases between. CDR3 size: 15 residues. Germline V gene data show CDR1 as SGHRS and CDR2 as YFSETQ. The CDR3 sequence is CASSLSSGQYQPQHF. DNA for the CDR3: TGCGCCAGCAGCTTGTCGTCAGGGCAATATCAGCCCCAGCATTTT.

V gene TRBV5-4 combines with J gene TRBJ1-4; D might be TRBD1 (5 bases). The CDR3 totals 17 residues. Germline V CDR1 and CDR2: SGHNT, YYREEE (reference sequence). V was trimmed by 0 bases and J by 4 bases, leaving 16 bases between them. The CDR3 sequence is CASSLDFGGSINEKLFF. The CDR3 bases are TGTGCCAGCAGCTTGGATTTTGGGGGGTCGATTAATGAAAAACTGTTTTTT.

The chain carries TRBV5-4 and TRBJ2-5; D gene ambiguous. The CDR3 spans 13 residues. V lost 4 bases and J lost 5, with 12 bases in between. In germline, CDR1 is SGHNT, CDR2 YYREEE (reference sequence). DNA for the CDR3: TGTGCCAGCAGCCCACCCAGCGAGGAGACCCAGTACTTC. Protein product: CASSPPSEETQYF.

Remarks on this clone: The same CDR3 can be traced to other DNA sequences in this sample. The J gene is TRBJ1-1, the V gene TRBV7-9, with 7 bases matching TRBD1. This CDR3 comprises 13 residues. Per germline, CDR1 SEHNR and CDR2 FQNEAQ (reference sequence). The V gene end was trimmed by 4 bases and the J gene end by 4 bases; junction bases not matched to a gene: 3. The CDR3 DNA reads as TGTGCCAGCAGCTCCCAGGGGGGCACTGAAGCTTTCTTT. As protein: CASSSQGGTEAFF.

The chain joins TRBV28 to TRBJ1-1; D gene unclear. The CDR3 is 17 residues long. In germline, CDR1 is MDHEN, CDR2 SYDVKM. V lost 3 bases, J lost 4 bases, and 21 bases lay in between. The CDR3 here is CASSFPWGGLGSTEAFF. The CDR3 coding sequence is TGTGCCAGCAGTTTTCCGTGGGGAGGGTTGGGTAGCACTGAAGCTTTCTTT.